This record looks at one T cell receptor (beta chain) sequence and its context. The data are from a study of blood T cell repertoires in COVID-19. Profiled with immunoSEQ multiplex PCR; TCRdb holds only in-frame clones, not every one. Altogether some 230,000 clones are present, approximately 82% being singletons, with the ten largest covering 15%. This CDR3 has 17 residues. The germline gives CDR1 MNHEY, CDR2 SMNVEV (reference sequence). V dropped 3 bases and J dropped 2; count of bases not matched to a gene: 10. This clonotype originated in a man between 35 and 55 years old who had recovered from COVID-19. Source material: PBMCs or T cells enriched from blood (not recorded which). This sequence joins TRBV27 and TRBJ2-3; 8 nucleotides agree with TRBD2. The CDR3 DNA is TGTGCCAGCAGTTTGGGAATAGCGGGAAGATTCACAGATACGCAGTATTTT. It is translated as CASSLGIAGRFTDTQYF.